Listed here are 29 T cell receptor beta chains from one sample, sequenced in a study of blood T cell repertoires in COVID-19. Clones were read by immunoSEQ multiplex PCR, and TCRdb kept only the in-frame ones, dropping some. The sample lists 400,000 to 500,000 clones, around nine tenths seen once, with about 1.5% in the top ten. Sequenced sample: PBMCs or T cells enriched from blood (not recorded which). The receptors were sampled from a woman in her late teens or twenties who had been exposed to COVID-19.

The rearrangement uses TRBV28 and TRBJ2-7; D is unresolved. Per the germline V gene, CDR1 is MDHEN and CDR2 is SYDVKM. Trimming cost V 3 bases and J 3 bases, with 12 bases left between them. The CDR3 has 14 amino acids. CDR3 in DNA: TGTGCCAGCAGTTTGCTTTCGGTGATCTACGAGCAGTACTTC. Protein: CASSLLSVIYEQYF. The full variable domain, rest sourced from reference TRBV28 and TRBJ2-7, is DVKVTQSSRYLVKRTGEKVFLECVQDMDHENMFWYRQDPGLGLRLIYFSYDVKMKEKGDIPEGYSVSREKKERFSLILESASTNQTSMYLCASSLLSVIYEQYFGPGTRLTVT.

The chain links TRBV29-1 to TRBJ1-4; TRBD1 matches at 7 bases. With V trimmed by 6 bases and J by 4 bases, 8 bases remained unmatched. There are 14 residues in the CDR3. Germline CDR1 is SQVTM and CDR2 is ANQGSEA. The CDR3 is CSVAGQDSNEKLFF. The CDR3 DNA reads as TGCAGCGTCGCAGGACAGGATAGTAATGAAAAACTGTTTTTT.

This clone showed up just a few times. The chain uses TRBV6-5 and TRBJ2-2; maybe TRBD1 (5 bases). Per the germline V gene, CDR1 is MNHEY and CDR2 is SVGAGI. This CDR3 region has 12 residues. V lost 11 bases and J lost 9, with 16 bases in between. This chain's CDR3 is CALPGCRRELFF. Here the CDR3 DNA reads TGTGCCCTCCCAGGGTGCCGCCGGGAGCTGTTTTTT.

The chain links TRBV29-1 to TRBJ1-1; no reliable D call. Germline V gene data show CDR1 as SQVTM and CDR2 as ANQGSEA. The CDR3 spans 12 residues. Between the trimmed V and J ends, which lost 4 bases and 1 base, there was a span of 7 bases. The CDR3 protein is CSVVAGNTEAFF. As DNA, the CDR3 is TGCAGCGTTGTTGCAGGGAACACTGAAGCTTTCTTT.

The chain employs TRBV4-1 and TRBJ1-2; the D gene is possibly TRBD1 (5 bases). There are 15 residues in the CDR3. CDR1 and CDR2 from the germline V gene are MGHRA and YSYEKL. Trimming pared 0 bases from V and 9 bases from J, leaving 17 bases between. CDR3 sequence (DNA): TGCGCCAGCAGCCAAGATCCTAGCGCAGGGTCTAGCTACACCTTC. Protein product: CASSQDPSAGSSYTF.

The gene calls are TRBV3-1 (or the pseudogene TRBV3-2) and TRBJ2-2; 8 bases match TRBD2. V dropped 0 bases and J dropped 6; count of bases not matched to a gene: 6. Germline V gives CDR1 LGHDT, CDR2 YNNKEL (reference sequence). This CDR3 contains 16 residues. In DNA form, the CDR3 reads TGTGCCAGCAGCCAAGAAAGGACGGGAGGGCCCGGGGAGCTGTTTTTT. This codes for CASSQERTGGPGELFF.

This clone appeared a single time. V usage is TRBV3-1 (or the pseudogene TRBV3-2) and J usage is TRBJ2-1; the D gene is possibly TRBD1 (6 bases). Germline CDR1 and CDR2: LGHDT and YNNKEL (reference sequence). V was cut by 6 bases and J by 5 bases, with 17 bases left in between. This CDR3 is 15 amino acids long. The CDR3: CASSRELRGNNEQFF. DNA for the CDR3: TGTGCCAGCAGTCGTGAACTTAGGGGGAACAATGAGCAGTTCTTC.

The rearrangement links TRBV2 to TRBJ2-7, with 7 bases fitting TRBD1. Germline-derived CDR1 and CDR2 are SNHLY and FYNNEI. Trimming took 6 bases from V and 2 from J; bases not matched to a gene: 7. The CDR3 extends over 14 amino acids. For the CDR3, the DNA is TGTGCCAGCAGCAACCGGGACAGAGCCTACGAGCAGTACTTC. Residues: CASSNRDRAYEQYF.

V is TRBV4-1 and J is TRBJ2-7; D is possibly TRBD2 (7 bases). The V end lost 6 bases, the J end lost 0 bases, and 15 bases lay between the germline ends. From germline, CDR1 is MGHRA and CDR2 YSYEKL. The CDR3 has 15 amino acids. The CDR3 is CASSNKGGTSYEQYF. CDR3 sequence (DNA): TGCGCCAGCAGTAACAAGGGGGGGACCTCCTACGAGCAGTACTTC.

The CDR3 nucleotides read TGTGCCAGCAGCTCACCGGACAGGGGAGGCGAGCAGTACTTC. Its translation is CASSSPDRGGEQYF. The chain couples TRBV7-9 to TRBJ2-7; TRBD1 matches 9 bases. CDR1 is SEHNR and CDR2 is FQNEAQ in the germline V gene (reference sequence). Losses at the gene ends were 4 bases for V and 6 bases for J; bases not matched to a gene: 7. The CDR3 is made up of 14 amino acids.

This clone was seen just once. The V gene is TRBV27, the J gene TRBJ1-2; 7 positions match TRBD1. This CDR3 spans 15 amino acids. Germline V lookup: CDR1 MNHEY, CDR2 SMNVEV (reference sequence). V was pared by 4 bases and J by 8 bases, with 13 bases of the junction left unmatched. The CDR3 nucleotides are TGTGCCAGCAGTTCACCCGCCGCCGGACAGGCGGGCTACACCTTC. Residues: CASSSPAAGQAGYTF.

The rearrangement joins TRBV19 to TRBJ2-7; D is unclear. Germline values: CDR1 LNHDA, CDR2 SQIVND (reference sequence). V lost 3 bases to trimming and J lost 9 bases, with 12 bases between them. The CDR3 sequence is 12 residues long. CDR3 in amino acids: CASSIPPGLQYF. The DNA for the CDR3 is TGTGCCAGTAGTATCCCCCCGGGTTTGCAGTACTTC.

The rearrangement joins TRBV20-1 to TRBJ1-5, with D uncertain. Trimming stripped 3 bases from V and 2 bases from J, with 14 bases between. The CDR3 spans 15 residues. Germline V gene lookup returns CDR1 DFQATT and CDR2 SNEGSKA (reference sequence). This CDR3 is CSASVGPVGNQPQHF. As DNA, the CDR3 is TGCAGTGCTAGTGTTGGGCCTGTCGGCAATCAGCCCCAGCATTTT.

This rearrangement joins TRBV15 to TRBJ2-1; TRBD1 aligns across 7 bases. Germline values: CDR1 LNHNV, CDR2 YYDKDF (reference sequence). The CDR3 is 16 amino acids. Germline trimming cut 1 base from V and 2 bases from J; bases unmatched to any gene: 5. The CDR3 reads CATSRGKGTAYNEQFF. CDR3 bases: TGTGCCACCAGCAGAGGGAAGGGGACAGCCTACAATGAGCAGTTCTTC.

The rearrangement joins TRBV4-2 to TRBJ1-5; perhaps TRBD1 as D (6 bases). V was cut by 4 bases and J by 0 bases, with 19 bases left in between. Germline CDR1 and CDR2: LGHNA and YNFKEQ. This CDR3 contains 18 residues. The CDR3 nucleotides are TGTGCCAGCAGCCTAGAGGGGAGCAGGGGTTTTAGCAATCAGCCCCAGCATTTT. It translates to CASSLEGSRGFSNQPQHF.

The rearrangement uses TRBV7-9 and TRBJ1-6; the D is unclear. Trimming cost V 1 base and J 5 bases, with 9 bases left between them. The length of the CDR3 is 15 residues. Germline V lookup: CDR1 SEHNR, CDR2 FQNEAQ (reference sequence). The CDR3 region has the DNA TGTGCCAGCAGCTTAGGGCAGCGCGATAATTCACCCCTCCACTTT. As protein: CASSLGQRDNSPLHF.

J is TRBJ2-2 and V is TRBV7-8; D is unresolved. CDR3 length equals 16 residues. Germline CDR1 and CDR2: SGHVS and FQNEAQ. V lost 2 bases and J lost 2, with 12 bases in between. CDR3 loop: CASSLSKKRNTGELFF. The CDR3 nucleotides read TGTGCCAGCAGCTTAAGTAAGAAGAGAAACACCGGGGAGCTGTTTTTT.

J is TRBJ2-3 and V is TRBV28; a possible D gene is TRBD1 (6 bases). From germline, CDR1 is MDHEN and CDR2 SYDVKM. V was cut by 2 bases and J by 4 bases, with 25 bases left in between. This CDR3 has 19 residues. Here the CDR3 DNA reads TGTGCCAGCAGTTTACTCAGTATGTTCTGGCAGGGGCACGCAGATACGCAGTATTTT. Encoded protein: CASSLLSMFWQGHADTQYF.

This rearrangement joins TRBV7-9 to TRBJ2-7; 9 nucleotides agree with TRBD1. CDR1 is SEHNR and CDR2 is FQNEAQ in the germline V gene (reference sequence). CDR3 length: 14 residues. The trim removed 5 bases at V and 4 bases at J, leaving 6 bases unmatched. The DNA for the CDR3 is TGTGCCAGCAGCATCGACAGGGGGGATTACGAGCAGTACTTC. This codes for CASSIDRGDYEQYF.

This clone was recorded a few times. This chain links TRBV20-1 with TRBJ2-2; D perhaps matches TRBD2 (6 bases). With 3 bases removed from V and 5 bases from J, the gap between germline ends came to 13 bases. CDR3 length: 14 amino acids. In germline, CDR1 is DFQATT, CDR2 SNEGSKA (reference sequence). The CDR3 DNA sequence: TGCAGTGCTAGTAGGGGAGGAAGGACCGGGGAGCTGTTTTTT. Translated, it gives CSASRGGRTGELFF.

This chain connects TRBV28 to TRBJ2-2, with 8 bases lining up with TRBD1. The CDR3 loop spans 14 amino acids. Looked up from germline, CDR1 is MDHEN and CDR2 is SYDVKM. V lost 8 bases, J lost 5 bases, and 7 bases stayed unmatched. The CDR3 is CASRRQGITGELFF. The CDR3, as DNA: TGTGCCAGCCGAAGACAGGGGATAACCGGGGAGCTGTTTTTT.

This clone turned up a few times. CDR3 bases: TGCGCCAGCAGCTTGGCCAGGGGGGCTAAAGAGCTGTTTTTT. This translates into CASSLARGAKELFF. The J gene is TRBJ1-4, the V gene TRBV5-1; 7 bases are shared with TRBD1. V was clipped by 0 bases and J by 14 bases; unmatched bases: 10. The CDR3 spans 14 residues. Germline CDR1 is SGHRS and CDR2 is YFSETQ. Combining the CDR3 with reference TRBV5-1 and TRBJ1-4 gives the whole variable domain KAGVTQTPRYLIKTRGQQVTLSCSPISGHRSVSWYQQTPGQGLQFLFEYFSETQRNKGNFPGRFSGRQFSNSRSEMNVSTLELGDSALYLCASSLARGAKELFFGSGTQLSVL.

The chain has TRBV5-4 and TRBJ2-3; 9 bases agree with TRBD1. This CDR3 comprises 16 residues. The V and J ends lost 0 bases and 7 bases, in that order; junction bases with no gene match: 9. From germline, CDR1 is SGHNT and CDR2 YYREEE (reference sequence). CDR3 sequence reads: CASSLAPGQGGNTQYF. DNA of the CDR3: TGTGCCAGCAGCTTGGCGCCGGGACAGGGAGGGAATACGCAGTATTTT.

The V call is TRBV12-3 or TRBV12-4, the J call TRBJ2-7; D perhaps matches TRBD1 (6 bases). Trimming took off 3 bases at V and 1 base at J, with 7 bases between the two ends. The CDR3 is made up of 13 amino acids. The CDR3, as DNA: TGTGCCAGCAGTTTTCAGGGGTCCTACGAGCAGTACTTC. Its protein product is CASSFQGSYEQYF.

CDR3 amino acids: CASSPYRKREGTGELFF. CDR3 in DNA: TGTGCCAGCAGCCCGTACCGGAAGCGGGAGGGTACCGGGGAGCTGTTTTTT. The rearrangement uses TRBV3-1 (or the pseudogene TRBV3-2) and TRBJ2-2; 10 bases match TRBD2. This CDR3 region has 17 residues. In germline, CDR1 is LGHDT, CDR2 YNNKEL (reference sequence). J lost 5 bases, V lost 4 bases, and 10 bases had no gene match.

CDR3: CAWSIRGNSPLHF. In DNA, the CDR3 is TGTGCCTGGAGTATTAGGGGGAATTCACCCCTCCACTTT. The chain recombines TRBV30 with TRBJ1-6; weak D call: TRBD1 (6 bases). The V gene lost 2 bases and the J gene lost 7 bases, with 9 bases spanning the gap. Germline assignment: CDR1 GTSNPN and CDR2 SVGIG (reference sequence). The CDR3 totals 13 residues. Full variable domain (remainder filled in from reference TRBV30 and TRBJ1-6): SQTIHQWPATLVQPVGSPLSLECTVEGTSNPNLYWYRQAAGRGLQLLFYSVGIGQISSEVPQNLSASRPQDRQFILSSKKLLLSDSGFYLCAWSIRGNSPLHFGNGTRLTVT.

The CDR3 loop is CASSYRPGQPTDTQYF. CDR3 in DNA: TGTGCCAGCAGTTACCGTCCAGGGCAGCCCACAGATACGCAGTATTTT. The chain joins TRBV6-5 to TRBJ2-3; a possible D gene is TRBD1 (5 bases). The CDR3 is 16 residues long. V dropped 2 bases and J dropped 2 bases, with 14 bases sitting between them. The germline gives CDR1 MNHEY, CDR2 SVGAGI.

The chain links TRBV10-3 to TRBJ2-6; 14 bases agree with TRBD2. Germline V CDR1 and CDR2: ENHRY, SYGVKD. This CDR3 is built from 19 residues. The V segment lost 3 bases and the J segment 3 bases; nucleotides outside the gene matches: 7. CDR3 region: CAISDWTSGRRSGANVLTF. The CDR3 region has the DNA TGTGCCATCAGTGACTGGACTAGCGGGAGGAGGAGTGGGGCCAACGTCCTGACTTTC.

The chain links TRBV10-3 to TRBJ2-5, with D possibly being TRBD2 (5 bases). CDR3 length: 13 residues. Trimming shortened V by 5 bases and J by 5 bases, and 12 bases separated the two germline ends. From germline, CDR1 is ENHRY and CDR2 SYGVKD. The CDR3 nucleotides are TGTGCCATCAGTATGGACTCGGTGGAGACCCAGTACTTC. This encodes CAISMDSVETQYF.